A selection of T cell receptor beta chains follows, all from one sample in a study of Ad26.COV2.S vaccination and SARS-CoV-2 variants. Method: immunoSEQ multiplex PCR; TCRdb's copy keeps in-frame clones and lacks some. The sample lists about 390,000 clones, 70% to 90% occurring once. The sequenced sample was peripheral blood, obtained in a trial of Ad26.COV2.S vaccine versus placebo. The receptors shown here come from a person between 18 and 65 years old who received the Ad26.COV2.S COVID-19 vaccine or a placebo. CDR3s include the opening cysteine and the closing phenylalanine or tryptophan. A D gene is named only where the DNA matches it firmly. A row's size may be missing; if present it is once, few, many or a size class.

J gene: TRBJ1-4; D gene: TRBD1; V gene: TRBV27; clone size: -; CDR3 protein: CASSLSGQGPLRGEKLFF; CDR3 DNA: TGTGCCAGCAGTTTATCGGGACAGGGGCCATTAAGGGGCGAAAAACTGTTTTTT
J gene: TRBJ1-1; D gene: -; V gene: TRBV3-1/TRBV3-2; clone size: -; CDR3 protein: CASSQGGVSGTEAFF; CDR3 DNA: TGTGCCAGCAGCCAAGGTGGGGTATCGGGCACTGAAGCTTTCTTT
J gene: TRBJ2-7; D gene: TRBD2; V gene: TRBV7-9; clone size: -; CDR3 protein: CASSLGTSGGEQYF; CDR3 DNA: TGTGCCAGCAGCTTAGGGACTAGCGGGGGGGAGCAGTACTTC
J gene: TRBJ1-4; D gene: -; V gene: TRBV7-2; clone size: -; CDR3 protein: CASSLGISLQEKLFF; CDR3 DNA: TGTGCCAGCAGCTTAGGTATCTCTTTGCAGGAAAAACTGTTTTTT
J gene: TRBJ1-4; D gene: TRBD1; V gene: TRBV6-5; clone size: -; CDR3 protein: CASTRDRFNEKLFF; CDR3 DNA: TGTGCCAGCACTAGGGACAGGTTTAATGAAAAACTGTTTTTT
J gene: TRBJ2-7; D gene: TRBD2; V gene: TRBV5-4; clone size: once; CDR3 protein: CASSLGGTSGNPYEQYF; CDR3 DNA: TGTGCCAGCAGCTTGGGGGGGACTAGCGGGAACCCCTACGAGCAGTACTTC
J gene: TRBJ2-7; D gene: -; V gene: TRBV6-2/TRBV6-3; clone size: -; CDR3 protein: CASSYSENLGEQYF; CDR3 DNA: TGTGCCAGCAGTTACTCGGAAAACCTAGGGGAGCAGTACTTC
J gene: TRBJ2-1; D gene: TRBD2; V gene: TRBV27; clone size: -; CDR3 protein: CASRPTSSGGAGEQFF; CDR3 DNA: TGTGCCAGCAGGCCAACAAGTAGCGGGGGGGCCGGTGAGCAGTTCTTC
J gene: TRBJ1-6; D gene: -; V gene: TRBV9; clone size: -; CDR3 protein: CASSVAGTKGSPLHF; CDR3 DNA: TGTGCCAGCAGCGTGGCTGGTACAAAGGGTTCACCCCTCCACTTT
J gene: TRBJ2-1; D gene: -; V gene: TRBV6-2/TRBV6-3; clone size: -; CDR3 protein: CASSYRAGAPYNEQFF; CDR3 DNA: TGTGCCAGCAGTTACCGGGCGGGGGCTCCATACAATGAGCAGTTCTTC
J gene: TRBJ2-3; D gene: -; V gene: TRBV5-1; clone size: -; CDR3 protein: CASSLNSGGSQGYF; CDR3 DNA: TGCGCCAGCAGCTTGAATTCCGGGGGCTCCCAGGGGTATTTT
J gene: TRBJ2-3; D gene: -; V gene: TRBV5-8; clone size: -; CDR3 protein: CASSWELGDTQYF; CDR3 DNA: TGTGCCAGCAGCTGGGAGTTGGGAGATACGCAGTATTTT
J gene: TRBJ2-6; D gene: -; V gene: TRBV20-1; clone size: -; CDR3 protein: CSASPNSGANVLTF; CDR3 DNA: TGCAGTGCTAGTCCGAACTCTGGGGCCAACGTCCTGACTTTC
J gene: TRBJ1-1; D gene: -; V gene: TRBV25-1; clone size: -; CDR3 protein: CASTGVYTEAFF; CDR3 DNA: TGTGCCAGCACCGGGGTATACACTGAAGCTTTCTTT
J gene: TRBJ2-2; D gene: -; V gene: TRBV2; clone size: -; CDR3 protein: CASSDVPRGELFF; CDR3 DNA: TGTGCCAGCAGTGACGTCCCGCGTGGGGAGCTGTTTTTT
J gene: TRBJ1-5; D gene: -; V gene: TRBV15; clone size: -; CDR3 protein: CATSRTVPAQPQHF; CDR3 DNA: TGTGCCACCAGCAGGACGGTGCCGGCTCAGCCCCAGCATTTT
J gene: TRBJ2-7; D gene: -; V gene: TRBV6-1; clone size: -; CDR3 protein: CASSEDGGFHEQYF; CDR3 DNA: TGTGCCAGCAGTGAAGATGGTGGCTTCCACGAGCAGTACTTC
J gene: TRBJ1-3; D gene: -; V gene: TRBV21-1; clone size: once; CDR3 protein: CASSKARGTNSGNTIYF; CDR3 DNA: TGTGCCAGCAGCAAAGCGCGGGGGACAAACTCTGGAAACACCATATATTTT
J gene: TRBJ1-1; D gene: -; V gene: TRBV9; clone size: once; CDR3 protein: CASSVAGRQDVGAFF; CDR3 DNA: TGTGCCAGCAGCGTAGCTGGTAGGCAGGACGTCGGAGCTTTCTTT
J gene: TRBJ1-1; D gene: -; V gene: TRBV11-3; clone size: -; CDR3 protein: CASSFSVNTEAFF; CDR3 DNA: TGTGCCAGCAGCTTCTCGGTGAACACTGAAGCTTTCTTT
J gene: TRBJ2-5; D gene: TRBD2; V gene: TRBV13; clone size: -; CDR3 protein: CASSVLAGEVQETQYF; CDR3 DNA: TGTGCCAGCAGCGTACTAGCGGGGGAGGTACAAGAGACCCAGTACTTC
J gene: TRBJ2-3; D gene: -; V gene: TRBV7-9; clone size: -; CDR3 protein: CASRSTGTDTQYF; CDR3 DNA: TGTGCCAGCAGGTCGACAGGCACAGATACGCAGTATTTT
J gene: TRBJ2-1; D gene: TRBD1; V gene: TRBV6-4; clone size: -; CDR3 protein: CASSRQGDRNEQFF; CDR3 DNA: TGTGCCAGCAGTCGACAGGGGGACCGCAATGAGCAGTTCTTC
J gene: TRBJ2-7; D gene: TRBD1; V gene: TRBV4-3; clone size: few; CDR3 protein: CASSQDRDRAYEQYF; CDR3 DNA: TGCGCCAGCAGCCAAGATCGGGACAGGGCCTACGAGCAGTACTTC
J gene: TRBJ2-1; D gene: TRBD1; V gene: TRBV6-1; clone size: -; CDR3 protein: CASSEDSGQGARDEQFF; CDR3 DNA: TGTGCCAGCAGTGAGGATTCTGGGCAGGGGGCCAGGGATGAGCAGTTCTTC
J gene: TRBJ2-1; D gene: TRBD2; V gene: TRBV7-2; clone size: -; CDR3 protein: CASSYGLAEQFF; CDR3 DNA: TGTGCCAGCAGCTACGGACTAGCGGAGCAGTTCTTC
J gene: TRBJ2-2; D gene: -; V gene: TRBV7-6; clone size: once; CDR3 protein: CASSLGWGAGELFF; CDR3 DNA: TGTGCCAGCAGCTTAGGATGGGGGGCCGGGGAGCTGTTTTTT
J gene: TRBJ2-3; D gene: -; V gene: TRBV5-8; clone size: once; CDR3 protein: CASSRTEDTDTQYF; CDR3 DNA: TGTGCCAGCAGCCGGACGGAAGACACAGATACGCAGTATTTT
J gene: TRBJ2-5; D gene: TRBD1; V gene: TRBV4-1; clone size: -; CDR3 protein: CASSQATGGRGRDQETQYF; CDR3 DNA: TGCGCCAGCAGCCAAGCGACAGGGGGCAGGGGGCGCGATCAAGAGACCCAGTACTTC
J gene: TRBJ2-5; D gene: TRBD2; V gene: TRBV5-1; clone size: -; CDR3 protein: CASSGLVDETQYF; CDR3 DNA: TGCGCCAGCAGCGGACTAGTCGACGAGACCCAGTACTTC
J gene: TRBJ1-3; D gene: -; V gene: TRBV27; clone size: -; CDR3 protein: CASSSRGGNTIYF; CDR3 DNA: TGTGCCAGCAGTTCCCGCGGAGGGAACACCATATATTTT
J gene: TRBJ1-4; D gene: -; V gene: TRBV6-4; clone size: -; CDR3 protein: CASSDNVASLGNEKLFF; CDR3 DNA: TGTGCCAGCAGTGACAATGTGGCCTCACTGGGTAATGAAAAACTGTTTTTT
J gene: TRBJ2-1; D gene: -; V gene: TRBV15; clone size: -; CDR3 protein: CATSTAGGADEQFF; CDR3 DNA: TGTGCCACCAGCACCGCAGGGGGGGCGGATGAGCAGTTCTTC
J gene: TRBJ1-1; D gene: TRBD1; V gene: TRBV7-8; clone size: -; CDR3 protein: CASSLYQGELTEAFF; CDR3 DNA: TGTGCCAGCAGCTTATATCAGGGGGAGCTCACTGAAGCTTTCTTT
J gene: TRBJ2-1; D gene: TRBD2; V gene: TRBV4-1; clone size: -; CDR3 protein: CASSQELAGVQQFF; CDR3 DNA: TGCGCCAGCAGCCAAGAACTAGCGGGGGTGCAGCAGTTCTTC
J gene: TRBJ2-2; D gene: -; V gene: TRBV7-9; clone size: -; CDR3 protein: CASSLSTGSGELFF; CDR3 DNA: TGTGCCAGCAGCTTATCAACAGGGAGTGGGGAGCTGTTTTTT
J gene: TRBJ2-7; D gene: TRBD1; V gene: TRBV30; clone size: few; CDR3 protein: CAWSATGVQQYF; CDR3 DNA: TGTGCCTGGAGTGCGACAGGGGTTCAGCAGTACTTC
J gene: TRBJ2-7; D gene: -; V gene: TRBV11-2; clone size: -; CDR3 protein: CASSLDRSANSYEQYF; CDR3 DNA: TGTGCCAGCAGCTTAGATAGAAGCGCGAACTCCTACGAGCAGTACTTC
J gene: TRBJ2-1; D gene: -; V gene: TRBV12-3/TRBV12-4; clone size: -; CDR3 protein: CASSLAVLNEQFF; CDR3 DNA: TGTGCCAGCAGTTTAGCGGTGTTGAATGAGCAGTTCTTC
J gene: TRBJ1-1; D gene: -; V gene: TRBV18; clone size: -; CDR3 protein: CASSSTRGTEAFF; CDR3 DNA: TGTGCCAGCTCATCAACAAGGGGCACTGAAGCTTTCTTT
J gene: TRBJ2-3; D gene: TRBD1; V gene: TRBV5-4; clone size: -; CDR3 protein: CASSLAQGAGVDTQYF; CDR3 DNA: TGTGCCAGCAGCTTGGCCCAGGGGGCCGGTGTGGATACGCAGTATTTT
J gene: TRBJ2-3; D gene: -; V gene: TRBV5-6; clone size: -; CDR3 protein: CASSFREATFSTDTQYF; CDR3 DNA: TGTGCCAGCAGCTTCCGCGAGGCCACTTTTAGCACAGATACGCAGTATTTT
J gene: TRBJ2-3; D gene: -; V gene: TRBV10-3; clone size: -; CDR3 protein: CAATGHPTDTQYF; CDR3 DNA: TGTGCCGCAACGGGACATCCCACAGATACGCAGTATTTT
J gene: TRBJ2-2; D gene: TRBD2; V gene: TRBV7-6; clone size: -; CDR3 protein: CASSLASGGSSGELFF; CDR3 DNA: TGTGCCAGCAGCTTAGCCAGCGGGGGATCGTCCGGGGAGCTGTTTTTT
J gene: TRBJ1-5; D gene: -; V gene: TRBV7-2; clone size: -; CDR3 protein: CASRAVGGNQPQHF; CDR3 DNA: TGTGCCAGCAGAGCTGTGGGGGGCAATCAGCCCCAGCATTTT
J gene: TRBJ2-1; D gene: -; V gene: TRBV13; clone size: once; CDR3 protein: CASSFHLGSPRYNEQFF; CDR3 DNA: TGTGCCAGCAGCTTTCATCTGGGGTCTCCCCGCTACAATGAGCAGTTCTTC
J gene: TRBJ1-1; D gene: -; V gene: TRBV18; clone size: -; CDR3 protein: CASSPTSGTTNTEAFF; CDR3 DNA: TGTGCCAGCTCACCCACCAGTGGCACCACGAACACTGAAGCTTTCTTT
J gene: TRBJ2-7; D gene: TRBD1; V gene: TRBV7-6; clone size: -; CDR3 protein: CASSAGTGGSSYEQYF; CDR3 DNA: TGTGCCAGCAGCGCAGGGACAGGGGGAAGCTCCTACGAGCAGTACTTC
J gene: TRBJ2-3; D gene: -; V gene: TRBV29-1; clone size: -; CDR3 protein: CSVGTDREIVDTQYF; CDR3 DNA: TGCAGCGTTGGTACGGACAGAGAAATCGTAGATACGCAGTATTTT
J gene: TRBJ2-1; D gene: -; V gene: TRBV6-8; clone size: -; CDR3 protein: CASNEDRDDNNEQFF; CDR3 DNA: TGTGCCAGCAACGAAGATCGGGACGACAACAATGAGCAGTTCTTC